The present entry profiles one TCR beta chain with its context. This clonotype showed up many times. This receptor's antigen is unknown. Base qualities are missing; no much larger clone stands one base away. This sample is drawn from a study of T cells in Graves' hyperthyroidism and ophthalmopathy (dated by TCRdb to between 2017 and 2020). Looking at the study overall: Peripheral blood samples were taken at initial diagnosis, before any treatment was given. TCR V-J signatures able to tell the groups apart were searched for in a discovery cohort of 100 or so patients, of whom roughly 42 had Graves' ophthalmopathy and some 60 had stable Graves' hyperthyroidism. Prospective prediction of ophthalmopathy was tested in an independent validation cohort of approximately 18 hyperthyroidism patients and around 16 patients who later progressed to ophthalmopathy. For training and testing, the 100 or so patients in the discovery cohort were randomly divided in a 7:3 ratio. The study also compared thyroid tissue and blood T-cell repertoires from several Graves' hyperthyroidism patients. Once sampling was done, hyperthyroidism patients were given methimazole at a starting dose of 30 mg daily, whereas ophthalmopathy patients were given high-dose intravenous methylprednisolone. According to the paper, TCR Vbeta CDR3 sequencing was carried out on more than 120 peripheral blood samples, which came from 40 to 45 ophthalmopathy, about 75 hyperthyroidism and approximately 17 progressor patients. Findings and caveats that apply to the study as a whole: A 13 V-J signature model separated ophthalmopathy from stable hyperthyroidism, with about 88% sensitivity and roughly 81% specificity in cross-validation and 80%/75% in testing. In validation, the model predicted progression to ophthalmopathy a median of around six months before onset, with over 55% sensitivity and just under 75% specificity. Most expanded thyroid clonotypes (frequency above 0.001) were also detected in blood, suggesting blood repertoires may reflect thyroid immune responses. Sample size was not statistically predetermined, and blinding of investigators to group allocation was not performed.

Stable Graves' hyperthyroidism was defined as no progression to ophthalmopathy during 18 months of follow-up. Hyperthyroidism patients were newly diagnosed, had a disease duration of under 2 months, and were aged 18 to 65 years. Any patient with an uncontrolled infection, another autoimmune disease, pregnancy or lactation was excluded. Diagnoses were established on the basis of clinical symptoms, serum thyroxine and TRAb, thyroid ultrasound, and orbital computed tomography. PBMCs were isolated from approximately 10 ml of fresh peripheral blood by Ficoll-Paque density gradient centrifugation. Trizol reagent was used to extract total RNA, and RNA quality was then checked on an Agilent 2100 Bioanalyzer. The CDR3 runs 12 residues from the cysteine to the phenylalanine. Only the CDR3 region is kept as DNA, spanning 36 bases read in frame from base 1. Reading the germline V gene gives CDR1 SQVTM and CDR2 ANQGSEA. V loses 6 bases of germline sequence and J loses 0 bases, and the interval between the two ends is 8 bases.

The TCR beta CDR3 regions were amplified from RNA transcripts. For the first round of RT-PCR on the TCR CDR3, the HTBI primer set was used together with the Qiagen OneStep RT-PCR kit. A second multiplex PCR round built the libraries, followed by size selection and purification. Sequencing of the libraries was done on an Illumina HiSeq2000 using paired-end 100 bp reads. The paper's processing steps were these. Raw data were processed with SOAPnuke, discarding reads with adapters, uncalled bases, mean Phred below 15, or no exact constant-primer or identifier match. High-quality paired reads were merged with COPE v1.2.5, and unique nucleotide sequences were defined as clonotypes. Clonotypes were aligned to IMGT TRBV, TRBD and TRBJ reference segments using MiTCR v1.1. The analysis was restricted to V-J combinations with a frequency above 0.0001, which together covered around 99% of the repertoires. The TCS score was defined as F50 (clonal expansion) divided by E x V (chaos), with BLOSUM62-based TCRdist calculated between CDR3 peptides within each V-J. Welch's t-statistics and random forest reduced around 550 V-J features to 10 to 15, which were used in a naive Bayes classifier (R e1071). The Morisita-Horn index was used to measure how similar the thyroid and blood repertoires were. TCRdb reprocessing: public reads trimmed at Q25 with fastp, clones called with MiXCR, in-frame beta chains kept. Each CDR3 protein appears once, grouped with its most common genes and DNA. The authors' filters were not applied to this entry. The sample records just under 750,000 distinct CDR3 sequences, about 35% of which are singletons. In total, the top ten clones hold roughly 30% of the sample.

Sequenced input: blood. This receptor chain uses TRBV29-1 and TRBJ1-1, and TRBD1 may be the D gene, going by 5 matching bases. This clonotype was obtained from a woman aged 40 to 55 with Graves' hyperthyroidism. The CDR3 sequence is CSVTDLNTEAFF. The DNA sequence is as follows: TGCAGCGTGACAGACCTGAACACTGAAGCTTTCTTT. Reference TRBV29-1 and TRBJ1-1 genes cover what lies past the CDR3, so the full variable domain is SAVISQKPSRDICQRGTSLTIQCQVDSQVTMMFWYRQQPGQSLTLIATANQGSEATYESGFVIDKFPISRPNLTFSTLTVSNMSPEDSSIYLCSVTDLNTEAFFGQGTRLTVV.